Included here is one TCR beta chain sequence, with context. V lost 6 bases to trimming and J lost 1 base, with 16 bases between them. The CDR3 sequence is 15 residues long. Per germline, CDR1 SGHRS and CDR2 YFSETQ. This sample stems from a study of blood T cells in healthy people across ages. Then a second PCR, running about 6 to 12 cycles, was carried out with a sample-barcoded 5' primer and a J-beta primer mix. TCRdb re-called the 5' RACE reads with MiXCR, one entry per CDR3 protein. The table lists 600,000 to 850,000 distinct CDR3 sequences, around 40% of them singletons, with 20% in the top ten. The sequence was collected from an older woman in good health. This chain uses TRBV5-1 with TRBJ1-1, with D perhaps matching TRBD1 (6 bases). Sequencing used blood. The DNA of the CDR3 is TGCGCCAGCAAATTGGGGGCGAATCGGAACACTGAAGCTTTCTTT. Its translation: CASKLGANRNTEAFF.